The 4 T cell receptor beta chains in this list originate from one sample, sequenced in a study of T cells in tumors after PD-1 blockade. TCRdb's table, derived via immunoSEQ multiplex PCR, lists solely in-frame clones and lacks some. Counted here are more than 40,000 clones, over 70% occurring once; the ten biggest clones make up just over 4%. The material was PBMCs, obtained before anti-PD-1 treatment. These receptor sequences come from a human donor with basal cell carcinoma.

The rearrangement uses TRBV7-2 and TRBJ2-6, with D possibly TRBD2 on 7 matching bases. The CDR3 has 16 amino acids. Germline values: CDR1 SGHTA, CDR2 FQGNSA. V lost 1 base to trimming and J lost 4 bases, with 11 bases between them. CDR3: CASSLEGGGGANVLTF. DNA for the CDR3: TGTGCCAGCAGCTTAGAGGGAGGGGGAGGGGCCAACGTCCTGACTTTC.

This clone came up once. CDR3 nucleotide sequence: TGCAGCTCCTCCGGGGACAGCATCCAAGAGACCCAGTACTTC. Amino acid sequence: CSSSGDSIQETQYF. The chain joins TRBV29-1 to TRBJ2-5; 7 positions agree with TRBD1. This CDR3 spans 14 amino acids. V dropped 8 bases and J dropped 1; count of bases not matched to a gene: 10. Germline V gene data show CDR1 as SQVTM and CDR2 as ANQGSEA.

The genes are TRBV10-1 and TRBJ2-7; 8 bases fit TRBD1. J was trimmed by 0 bases and V by 5 bases; bases with no gene match: 3. The CDR3 length is 14 residues. Per the germline V gene, CDR1 is WNHNN and CDR2 is SYGVQD (reference sequence). CDR3 region: CASSPGQDSYEQYF. CDR3 DNA: TGCGCCAGCAGTCCGGGACAGGACTCCTACGAGCAGTACTTC.

The gene calls are TRBV2 and TRBJ1-1; TRBD1 matches 9 bases. Germline CDR1 reads SNHLY; CDR2 reads FYNNEI. Trimming removed 4 bases from V and 1 base from J; junction bases left unmatched: 4. The CDR3 runs to 15 residues. CDR3 DNA sequence: TGTGCCAGCAGTGGGACAGGGGCGGAGAACACTGAAGCTTTCTTT. This translates into CASSGTGAENTEAFF.